These 24 T cell receptor beta chains came from one sample sequenced in a study of shared clonotypes between healthy human individuals. Some clones are missing from TCRdb's copy, which holds only in-frame ones; the method was immunoSEQ multiplex PCR. The sample records some 360,000 clones, around 70% being singletons. The sequenced material came from memory CD4+ T cells sorted from blood. Regarding subset: CD45RA-negative fraction. These TCRs come from a man aged 30 to 45 in good health.

The V and J genes are TRBV5-5 and TRBJ2-2; TRBD2 aligns across 7 bases. CDR1 and CDR2 (germline): SGHKS, YYEKEE (reference sequence). The V gene end was trimmed by 2 bases and the J gene end by 7 bases; junction bases not matched to a gene: 11. The CDR3 totals 16 residues. CDR3 bases: TGTGCCAGCAGCTTTCCAGCGGGGACGGATGGCGGGGAGCTGTTTTTT. Amino acid sequence: CASSFPAGTDGGELFF.

This clone was recorded once. The CDR3 DNA reads as TGTGCCATCACCGATCGCGGGAGGGTCAATGAGCAGTTCTTC. Protein sequence: CAITDRGRVNEQFF. The chain employs TRBV10-3 and TRBJ2-1, with 9 bases fitting TRBD2. This CDR3 has 14 residues. CDR1 and CDR2 (germline): ENHRY, SYGVKD. V was pared by 7 bases and J by 6 bases, with 7 bases of the junction left unmatched.

The V and J genes are TRBV28 and TRBJ1-5; D might be TRBD1 (6 bases). The V end was cut by 6 bases, the J end by 0 bases, with 15 bases between. Germline loops: CDR1 MDHEN, CDR2 SYDVKM. The CDR3 has 16 residues. CDR3 residues: CASSSLRGGSNQPQHF. In DNA, the CDR3 is TGTGCCAGCAGCTCTCTCAGGGGCGGTAGCAATCAGCCCCAGCATTTT.

This clone was observed a handful of times. The chain combines TRBV6-4 with TRBJ2-1; 9 nucleotides line up with TRBD1. The CDR3 consists of 12 residues. V lost 8 bases and J lost 15; bases outside the gene matches: 11. CDR1 MRHNA and CDR2 SNTAGT come from the germline V gene. CDR3 nucleotide sequence: TGTGCCAGCCTTAGTCGAGGGACAGGGCCGTTCTTC. Its translation is CASLSRGTGPFF.

Details on this clone: A much bigger clone sits one base away, suggesting this may be a read error. Other DNA sequences in the same sample also yield this CDR3. The chain links TRBV6-6 to TRBJ2-2; D not certain. This CDR3 is 13 amino acids long. V was clipped by 6 bases and J by 0 bases, with 5 bases between them. From germline, CDR1 is MNHNY and CDR2 SVGAGI (reference sequence). The CDR3 coding sequence is TGTGCCAGCAGGGATTCGAACACCGGGGAGCTGTTTTTT. This encodes CASRDSNTGELFF.

This chain links TRBV2 with TRBJ2-3, with unresolved D. Germline V gene lookup returns CDR1 SNHLY and CDR2 FYNNEI. The CDR3 length is 12 residues. Trimming shortened V by 2 bases and J by 6 bases, and 6 bases separated the two germline ends. CDR3 in DNA: TGTGCCAGCAGTGAAAATGGGGATACGCAGTATTTT. This encodes CASSENGDTQYF.

The V gene is TRBV5-1, the J gene TRBJ1-1, with D unresolved. This CDR3 region has 15 residues. V dropped 4 bases and J dropped 1 base, with 14 bases sitting between them. Germline CDR1 SGHRS, CDR2 YFSETQ. The CDR3 loop reads CASSPRGRTNTEAFF. Written as DNA, the CDR3 is TGCGCCAGCAGCCCCAGAGGCAGAACGAACACTGAAGCTTTCTTT.

V usage is TRBV2 and J usage is TRBJ2-5, with TRBD1 matching over 7 bases. V shed 5 bases and J 4 bases; nucleotides not matched to a gene: 10. This CDR3 comprises 15 residues. Per the germline V gene, CDR1 is SNHLY and CDR2 is FYNNEI. CDR3 protein: CASSSDRASTETQYF. The CDR3 nucleotides are TGTGCCAGCAGTTCCGACAGGGCTAGCACAGAGACCCAGTACTTC.

The chain uses TRBV7-2 and TRBJ2-5, with TRBD2 matching 12 bases. The CDR3 sequence is 15 residues long. Per the germline V gene, CDR1 is SGHTA and CDR2 is FQGNSA. With V trimmed by 5 bases and J by 5 bases, 6 bases remained unmatched. The CDR3 DNA reads as TGTGCCAGCAGCCCACCCCTAGCGGGAGGGGAGACCCAGTACTTC. Translating it yields CASSPPLAGGETQYF.

J is TRBJ1-1 and V is TRBV7-8, with TRBD1 matching over 9 bases. The CDR3 is 15 residues long. Germline V gene data show CDR1 as SGHVS and CDR2 as FQNEAQ. Trimming removed 5 bases from V and 1 base from J; junction bases left unmatched: 5. The CDR3 nucleotides are TGTGCCAGCAGCATCATACAGGGGGCGAACACTGAAGCTTTCTTT. It specifies CASSIIQGANTEAFF.

This clone is termed medium-sized (0.01 to 0.1%). The genes are TRBV6-5 and TRBJ1-1, with a weak D call TRBD1 (5 bases). The V gene's germline CDR1 is MNHEY and CDR2 SVGAGI. The CDR3 is 12 amino acids. V gave up 6 bases and J gave up 5 bases, with 10 bases separating them. The CDR3 sequence is CASRGTQTEAFF. The DNA for the CDR3 is TGTGCCAGCAGAGGGACTCAGACTGAAGCTTTCTTT.

Note on this clone: The sample has other DNA sequences that encode this CDR3 too. The chain uses TRBV10-3 and TRBJ2-7; 10 positions agree with TRBD2. Trimming cost V 3 bases and J 2 bases; bases outside gene matches: 4. This CDR3 is built from 15 residues. The germline V gene has CDR1 ENHRY and CDR2 SYGVKD. The CDR3 region has the DNA TGTGCCATCAGTGACTCCAGCGGGAGGGCCTACGAGCAGTACTTC. Its protein product is CAISDSSGRAYEQYF.

The chain has TRBV11-2 and TRBJ1-1; D is undetermined. This CDR3 has 15 amino acids. Trimming stripped 5 bases from V and 4 bases from J, with 17 bases between. Per the germline V gene, CDR1 is SGHAT and CDR2 is FQNNGV. This CDR3 is CASSPGRAGATEAFF. As DNA, the CDR3 is TGTGCCAGCAGCCCCGGGAGGGCAGGTGCCACTGAAGCTTTCTTT. Supplemented by reference TRBV11-2 and TRBJ1-1, the full variable domain reads EAGVAQSPRYKIIEKRQSVAFWCNPISGHATLYWYQQILGQGPKLLIQFQNNGVVDDSQLPKDRFSAERLKGVDSTLKIQPAKLEDSAVYLCASSPGRAGATEAFFGQGTRLTVV.

CDR3 sequence reads: CASTLDGIYEQYF. In nucleotides, the CDR3 is TGTGCCAGCACCCTGGACGGAATATACGAGCAGTACTTC. The gene calls are TRBV2 and TRBJ2-7, with no clear D. Trimming took off 7 bases at V and 4 bases at J, with 14 bases between the two ends. CDR3 length: 13 amino acids. The germline gives CDR1 SNHLY, CDR2 FYNNEI.

The V gene is TRBV25-1, the J gene TRBJ1-6; TRBD1 matches 7 bases. From germline, CDR1 is MGHDK and CDR2 SYGVNS. The CDR3 extends over 14 amino acids. V shed 3 bases and J 6 bases; nucleotides not matched to a gene: 2. DNA of the CDR3: TGTGCCAGCAGTGAGACAGGGTTTAATTCACCCCTCCACTTT. Translated: CASSETGFNSPLHF.

The chain recombines TRBV2 with TRBJ2-1, with TRBD2 matching over 12 bases. From germline, CDR1 is SNHLY and CDR2 FYNNEI. The CDR3 covers 19 residues. The junction had 15 bases not matched to a gene; V was cut back by 7 bases and J by 2 bases. The CDR3 DNA sequence: TGTGCCAGCATGCTGGGGGTTCTAGCGGGAGGGCCAACCTACAATGAGCAGTTCTTC. Translating it yields CASMLGVLAGGPTYNEQFF.

V is TRBV11-2 and J is TRBJ1-1; D is unclear. The CDR3 is 13 amino acids. Per germline, CDR1 SGHAT and CDR2 FQNNGV. V gave up 4 bases and J gave up 7 bases, with 13 bases separating them. CDR3 sequence (DNA): TGTGCCAGCAGCTCCCCTAGAACGGTTGAAGCTTTCTTT. It specifies CASSSPRTVEAFF.

About this clone itself: Relative to the germline gene, one junction end is altered; a read error may explain this. This chain links TRBV7-2 with TRBJ2-3; D not certain. CDR1 and CDR2 (germline): SGHTA, FQGNSA. The CDR3 is 15 amino acids. In DNA form, the CDR3 reads TGTGCCAACAGCCCCAGACTGCGGAGCAAAGATACGCAGTATTTT. Translated: CANSPRLRSKDTQYF.

The chain recombines TRBV18 with TRBJ2-5; 11 positions agree with TRBD2. CDR3 length equals 17 residues. CDR1 is KGHSH and CDR2 is LQKENI in the germline V gene. Trimming took 3 bases from V and 5 from J; bases not matched to a gene: 11. CDR3 region: CASSPYHLGLADETQYF. CDR3 in DNA: TGTGCCAGCTCACCTTACCACTTGGGACTAGCGGACGAGACCCAGTACTTC.

V gene TRBV28 combines with J gene TRBJ2-3; D gene unclear. V was clipped by 4 bases and J by 5 bases, with 7 bases between them. The germline V gene has CDR1 MDHEN and CDR2 SYDVKM. The CDR3 sequence is 12 residues long. This chain's CDR3 is CASSSTVDTQYF. The CDR3 bases are TGTGCCAGCAGTTCGACGGTAGATACGCAGTATTTT. Complete variable domain (other parts from reference TRBV28 and TRBJ2-3): DVKVTQSSRYLVKRTGEKVFLECVQDMDHENMFWYRQDPGLGLRLIYFSYDVKMKEKGDIPEGYSVSREKKERFSLILESASTNQTSMYLCASSSTVDTQYFGPGTRLTVL.

The V gene is TRBV5-4, the J gene TRBJ2-1, with D perhaps matching TRBD1 or TRBD2 (7 bases each). The CDR3 is made up of 14 amino acids. Germline loops: CDR1 SGHNT, CDR2 YYREEE (reference sequence). Deletions cut 3 bases from V and 9 bases from J, with 16 bases between. DNA of the CDR3: TGTGCCAGCAGCTCGACAGGGAGGGAAGGTGAGCAGTTCTTC. Translating it yields CASSSTGREGEQFF.

Note on this clone: This sequence may be a read error, since a much larger clone differs from it by one base. The chain has TRBV18 and TRBJ1-1, with 7 bases aligning to TRBD1. The CDR3 covers 13 residues. In germline, CDR1 is KGHSH, CDR2 LQKENI. The CDR3 reads CASSGQANAEAFF. Written as DNA, the CDR3 is TGTGCCAGCTCAGGACAGGCGAACGCTGAAGCTTTCTTT.

CDR3 region: CASSWPLSGGESWNTEAFF. Here the CDR3 DNA reads TGTGCCAGCAGCTGGCCCCTGTCAGGGGGCGAGTCGTGGAACACTGAAGCTTTCTTT. The rearrangement links TRBV7-9 to TRBJ1-1; 8 bases map to TRBD1. Germline V lookup: CDR1 SEHNR, CDR2 FQNEAQ (reference sequence). This CDR3 has 19 residues. Trimming at V came to 4 bases and at J to 1 base, leaving 17 bases not matched to a gene.

This clone turned up a few times. The chain is built from TRBV6-5 and TRBJ2-7; D ambiguous. The CDR3 loop spans 12 amino acids. Between the trimmed V and J ends, which lost 6 bases and 5 bases, there was a span of 11 bases. CDR1 is MNHEY, CDR2 SVGAGI, per germline. In DNA form, the CDR3 reads TGTGCCAGCAGAGGTACGAGCCACGAGCAGTACTTC. Protein sequence: CASRGTSHEQYF.